The source of this T cell receptor beta chain is a study of T-cell memory formation after mild COVID-19. Germline-derived CDR1 and CDR2 are SGHTA and FQGTGA. The V segment lost 6 bases and the J segment 6 bases; nucleotides outside the gene matches: 3. The CDR3 sequence is 13 residues long. MiXCR, run by TCRdb on the 5' RACE reads, gives a single entry per CDR3 protein. This sample has hundreds of thousands of distinct CDR3 sequences, with roughly 25% found just once. Sequencing was carried out using PBMCs or a T cell subset sorted from them (not recorded which). The TCR comes from an adult woman who had mild COVID-19 (a few samples of this study predate the infection). Cell type and time point are not known. The chain links TRBV7-3 to TRBJ2-1, with 9 bases lining up with TRBD2. CDR3 nucleotide sequence: TGTGCCAGCAGATTTAGCGGGAGCAATGAGCAGTTCTTC. Translated: CASRFSGSNEQFF.